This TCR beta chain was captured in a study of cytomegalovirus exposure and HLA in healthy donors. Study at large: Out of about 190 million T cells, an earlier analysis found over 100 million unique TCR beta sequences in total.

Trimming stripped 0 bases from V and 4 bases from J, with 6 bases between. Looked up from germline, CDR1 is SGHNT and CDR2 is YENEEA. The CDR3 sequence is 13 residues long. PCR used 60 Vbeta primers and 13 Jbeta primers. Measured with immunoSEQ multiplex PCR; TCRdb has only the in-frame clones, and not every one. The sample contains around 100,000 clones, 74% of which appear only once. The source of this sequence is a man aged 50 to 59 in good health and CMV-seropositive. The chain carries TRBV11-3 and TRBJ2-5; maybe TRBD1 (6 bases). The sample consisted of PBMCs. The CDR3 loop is CASSLDRGETQYF. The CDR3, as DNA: TGTGCCAGCAGCTTAGACAGGGGAGAGACCCAGTACTTC.